The 18 T cell receptor beta chains below all came from one sample that was sequenced in a study of CD8+ T cells in alopecia areata. Investigators isolated RNA and reverse transcribed it into cDNA to act as the sequencing template. The protocol was immunoSEQ multiplex PCR, while the TCRdb copy is restricted to in-frame clones and leaves out a portion. Among 150,000 to 200,000 clones listed, 45% to 60% were seen once. The sample was CD4+ T cells sorted from blood. The receptors originated from a human donor in good health.

V is TRBV2 and J is TRBJ2-7; D gene ambiguous. V gave up 4 bases and J gave up 3 bases, with 7 bases separating them. This CDR3 comprises 12 residues. CDR1 and CDR2 (germline): SNHLY, FYNNEI. The chain's CDR3 is CASSARHYEQYF. The CDR3 region has the DNA TGTGCCAGCAGTGCCAGACACTACGAGCAGTACTTC.

The chain combines TRBV15 with TRBJ1-5; no definite D call. V lost 4 bases to trimming and J lost 6 bases, with 13 bases between them. Per the germline V gene, CDR1 is LNHNV and CDR2 is YYDKDF (reference sequence). This CDR3 contains 14 residues. The CDR3 DNA follows: TGTGCCACCAGCACCGAATATAGGATTCAGCCCCAGCATTTT. This codes for CATSTEYRIQPQHF.

The CDR3 loop is CASSLMGLSTDTQYF. The CDR3 region has the DNA TGTGCCAGCAGCTTAATGGGATTGAGCACAGATACGCAGTATTTT. The chain employs TRBV7-3 and TRBJ2-3; unclear D gene. The CDR3 has 15 amino acids. V was pared by 1 base and J by 0 bases, with 8 bases between. Germline V gene sequence: CDR1 SGHTA, CDR2 FQGTGA.

V and J are TRBV6-5 and TRBJ2-3; TRBD1 matches 7 bases. The CDR3 is 15 residues long. Germline values: CDR1 MNHEY, CDR2 SVGAGI. The J segment lost 1 base and the V segment lost 2 bases, leaving 3 bases of the junction unmatched. CDR3 sequence reads: CASSYGTGGTDTQYF. The CDR3 DNA reads as TGTGCCAGCAGTTACGGAACAGGGGGCACAGATACGCAGTATTTT.

This chain connects TRBV9 to TRBJ2-3; 8 nucleotides match TRBD2. V lost 0 bases and J lost 4; bases outside the gene matches: 4. The CDR3 has 15 residues. CDR1 SGDLS and CDR2 YYNGEE come from the germline V gene. The CDR3 sequence is CASSVAAGGPDTQYF. The CDR3 nucleotides read TGTGCCAGCAGCGTAGCCGCGGGAGGACCAGATACGCAGTATTTT. The variable domain in full, completed from reference TRBV9 and TRBJ2-3, reads DSGVTQTPKHLITATGQRVTLRCSPRSGDLSVYWYQQSLDQGLQFLIQYYNGEERAKGNILERFSAQQFPDLHSELNLSSLELGDSALYFCASSVAAGGPDTQYFGPGTRLTVL.

The rearrangement uses TRBV4-1 and TRBJ1-1; TRBD1 matches at 8 bases. Per germline, CDR1 MGHRA and CDR2 YSYEKL. The length of the CDR3 is 18 residues. The V gene end was trimmed by 0 bases and the J gene end by 0 bases; junction bases not matched to a gene: 9. CDR3 region: CASSQDLTGANMNTEAFF. The CDR3 DNA follows: TGCGCCAGCAGCCAAGATCTGACAGGGGCTAATATGAACACTGAAGCTTTCTTT.

The genes are TRBV30 and TRBJ1-2; D remains unclear. Between the trimmed V and J ends, which lost 0 bases and 2 bases, there was a span of 7 bases. The CDR3 has 13 amino acids. Germline V lookup: CDR1 GTSNPN, CDR2 SVGIG (reference sequence). This CDR3 is CAWSVEGNYGYTF. The CDR3 DNA reads as TGTGCCTGGAGTGTAGAAGGAAACTATGGCTACACCTTC.

This chain joins TRBV28 and TRBJ2-5, with D possibly TRBD1 on 6 matching bases. Trimming removed 6 bases from V and 2 bases from J, with 16 bases in between. Germline CDR1 MDHEN, CDR2 SYDVKM. The CDR3 is made up of 15 amino acids. The CDR3 DNA reads TGTGCCAGCAGGCAGGGGCCCTACCTTCAAGAGACCCAGTACTTC. Amino acid sequence: CASRQGPYLQETQYF. The full variable domain, rest sourced from reference TRBV28 and TRBJ2-5, is DVKVTQSSRYLVKRTGEKVFLECVQDMDHENMFWYRQDPGLGLRLIYFSYDVKMKEKGDIPEGYSVSREKKERFSLILESASTNQTSMYLCASRQGPYLQETQYFGPGTRLLVL.

The rearrangement joins TRBV9 to TRBJ1-2; D might be TRBD1 (6 bases). Trimming stripped 4 bases from V and 10 bases from J, with 20 bases between. The CDR3 consists of 14 residues. From germline, CDR1 is SGDLS and CDR2 YYNGEE. The CDR3 DNA reads as TGTGCCAGCAGCTCCCCAGGGGTGAACCAGCCCTACACCTTC. Encoded protein: CASSSPGVNQPYTF.

V usage is TRBV5-1 and J usage is TRBJ1-1; possibly TRBD1 for D (5 bases). Trimming left V 4 bases short and J 6 bases short, with 19 bases between. The germline V gene has CDR1 SGHRS and CDR2 YFSETQ. This CDR3 has 15 amino acids. The CDR3 DNA reads TGCGCCAGCAGCCTCCGTCCGGGGGGAGGGGCTGAAGCTTTCTTT. Amino acids: CASSLRPGGGAEAFF.

This chain joins TRBV13 and TRBJ2-3; 7 bases are a match to TRBD2. V lost 5 bases and J lost 4; bases outside the gene matches: 6. Germline-derived CDR1 and CDR2 are PRHDT and FYEKMQ (reference sequence). The CDR3 runs 14 residues. The CDR3 region is CASSRREEADTQYF. For the CDR3, the DNA is TGTGCCAGCAGCCGACGGGAGGAGGCAGATACGCAGTATTTT.

The chain is built from TRBV5-1 and TRBJ2-7; TRBD1 agrees at 7 bases. Trimming took 6 bases from V and 2 from J; bases not matched to a gene: 5. This CDR3 has 13 amino acids. Germline V lookup: CDR1 SGHRS, CDR2 YFSETQ. Here the CDR3 reads CASKSTGTYEQYF. Written as DNA, the CDR3 is TGCGCCAGCAAATCGACAGGGACCTACGAGCAGTACTTC.

V and J are TRBV29-1 and TRBJ2-7; 9 nucleotides agree with TRBD2. In germline, CDR1 is SQVTM, CDR2 ANQGSEA. V trimming: 7 bases; J trimming: 3 bases; junction bases outside the gene matches: 10. There are 14 residues in the CDR3. The CDR3 bases are TGCAGCGGAACGATTAGCGGGAGAGACTACGAGCAGTACTTC. It codes for CSGTISGRDYEQYF.

The V and J genes are TRBV4-1 and TRBJ2-6, with D possibly TRBD1 on 6 matching bases. There are 16 residues in the CDR3. Between the trimmed V and J ends, which lost 2 bases and 4 bases, there was a span of 12 bases. The V gene's germline CDR1 is MGHRA and CDR2 YSYEKL. Here the CDR3 DNA reads TGCGCCAGCAGCCAAATCAGGGGTTCCGGGGCCAACGTCCTGACTTTC. This gives the protein CASSQIRGSGANVLTF.

This clone was found a few times. The rearrangement links TRBV5-4 to TRBJ2-5, with D tentatively TRBD1 (5 bases). Per germline, CDR1 SGHNT and CDR2 YYREEE (reference sequence). This CDR3 spans 13 amino acids. The ends were cut back, 0 bases at V and 5 bases at J, with 8 bases in the middle. The CDR3 nucleotides are TGTGCCAGCAGCTTGGAACAGGCTGAGACCCAGTACTTC. It is translated as CASSLEQAETQYF.

This rearrangement joins TRBV28 to TRBJ2-7; the match to TRBD1 covers 7 bases. The germline V gene has CDR1 MDHEN and CDR2 SYDVKM. The CDR3 is made up of 13 amino acids. V lost 6 bases and J lost 0; bases outside the gene matches: 2. The CDR3 sequence: CASRAGGSYEQYF. For the CDR3, the DNA is TGTGCCAGCAGGGCAGGGGGCTCCTACGAGCAGTACTTC.

There are a few counts of this clone. Other DNA variants within this sample encode the same CDR3. The J gene is TRBJ2-7, the V gene TRBV29-1; 10 bases fit TRBD1. CDR3 length equals 12 residues. Germline V lookup: CDR1 SQVTM, CDR2 ANQGSEA. With 7 bases clipped from V and 3 bases from J, the junction kept 3 bases outside the gene matches. The CDR3 DNA is TGCAGCGCCGGGACAGGGGTCTACGAGCAGTACTTC. Translating it yields CSAGTGVYEQYF.

V gene TRBV15 combines with J gene TRBJ2-1, with D maybe TRBD2 (8 bases). Trimming took 0 bases from V and 9 from J, leaving 33 bases between them. The CDR3 sequence is 21 residues long. The V gene's germline CDR1 is LNHNV and CDR2 YYDKDF (reference sequence). The CDR3 region has the DNA TGTGCCACCAGCAGAGAATCTTGGGACAGCGGGTCTAGCGGGTTTTTCGGTGAGCAGTTCTTC. Translating gives CATSRESWDSGSSGFFGEQFF.